Listed below are T cell receptor beta chains from one sample, sequenced in a study of cytomegalovirus exposure and HLA in healthy donors. Sequencing used immunoSEQ multiplex PCR; TCRdb keeps in-frame clones, though not all of them. The repertoire has about 170,000 clones, just under 85% of them found once; the top ten carry around 4.8%. Sequenced sample: PBMCs. Receptors originate from a girl aged 5-17 years in good health and CMV-seropositive. Both conserved end residues are part of each CDR3. D genes are given only for firm matches. A row's size may be missing; if present it is once, few, many or a size class.

cdr3_nt cdr3_aa j_call d_call v_call clone_size
TGTGCCAGCACAGGGATCATGAACACTGAAGCTTTCTTT CASTGIMNTEAFF TRBJ1-1 . TRBV5-6 .
TGTGCCAGCAGCTTAATAAACTCGGCCAGGGTAGCAGAAAAACTGTTTTTT CASSLINSARVAEKLFF TRBJ1-4 . TRBV7-3 .
TGTGCCAGCTCACCGTCCGGGACACTGAACACTGAAGCTTTCTTT CASSPSGTLNTEAFF TRBJ1-1 . TRBV18 .
TGCGCCAGCAGCTTGGGGTCAGGGGGGTCGAACACTGAAGCTTTCTTT CASSLGSGGSNTEAFF TRBJ1-1 TRBD1 TRBV5-1 .
TGTGCCAGCAGTTTGGGCTCCAATTCACCCCTCCACTTT CASSLGSNSPLHF TRBJ1-6 . TRBV2 few
TGTGCCAGCAGCTTCCCGCGAGGCAGGGGGCGGAAAGAGACCCAGTACTTC CASSFPRGRGRKETQYF TRBJ2-5 TRBD1 TRBV11-2 .
TGTGCCAGCAGTAAGGCCGGGAGACTAAACATTCAGTACTTC CASSKAGRLNIQYF TRBJ2-4 . TRBV6-5 once
TGTGCCAGCGGGGCAGGGGCCTCTGAAGCTTTCTTT CASGAGASEAFF TRBJ1-1 . TRBV6-1 .
TGTGCCTGGAGTGTACACCCGGGGATCTATAATTCACCCCTCCACTTT CAWSVHPGIYNSPLHF TRBJ1-6 . TRBV30 .
TGTGCCAGCAGACTATCCGGGACAGGGAGTGGGGAGCAGTACTTC CASRLSGTGSGEQYF TRBJ2-7 TRBD1 TRBV2 .
TGTGCCAGCAGTGAAGCCACAGGACCTAACTATGGCTACACCTTC CASSEATGPNYGYTF TRBJ1-2 . TRBV6-1 .
TGTGCCAGCTCACTTGGGTCCCTAGAGCTCTCCTACGAGCAGTACTTC CASSLGSLELSYEQYF TRBJ2-7 . TRBV18 .
TGTGCCTGGAGTGAATGGGGGCGCACAGATACGCAGTATTTT CAWSEWGRTDTQYF TRBJ2-3 . TRBV30 .
TGTGCCAGCACGGCTAGGGGGAGACCTCAGCCCCAGCATTTT CASTARGRPQPQHF TRBJ1-5 . TRBV2 once
TGCGCCAGCAGCCAAGGACAGCCCGGGGAGCTGTTTTTT CASSQGQPGELFF TRBJ2-2 . TRBV5-1 .
TGTGCCAGCAGCGAGACAAACACCGGGGAGCTGTTTTTT CASSETNTGELFF TRBJ2-2 . TRBV9 .
TGTGCCAGCAGCTCCGACTTGTATGCTGGAAACACCATATATTTT CASSSDLYAGNTIYF TRBJ1-3 . TRBV7-8 .
TGTGCCAGCAGCGTAGCTGGGGAGGGGGTGGGGAACACTGAAGCTTTCTTT CASSVAGEGVGNTEAFF TRBJ1-1 . TRBV9 .
TGTGCCAGTAGTGTCCCTCCTTTAGCTAGGCACACTGAAGCTTTCTTT CASSVPPLARHTEAFF TRBJ1-1 . TRBV19 few
TGTGCCAGCAGCTTAGCAGGGAGGGGAATGAACACTGAAGCTTTCTTT CASSLAGRGMNTEAFF TRBJ1-1 . TRBV7-8 .
TGCAGCGTCTTTACCGGGACAGCGAACACCGGGGAGCTGTTTTTT CSVFTGTANTGELFF TRBJ2-2 TRBD1 TRBV29-1 .
TGTGCCAGCAACGAGGACATAGACACTGAAGCTTTCTTT CASNEDIDTEAFF TRBJ1-1 . TRBV7-9 few
TGTGCCAGCAGCTCAAGCCGGACAGGCGTTAACTATGGCTACACCTTC CASSSSRTGVNYGYTF TRBJ1-2 TRBD1 TRBV7-8 .
TGCAGCGCCCGGGGGGACAATGGGCAGTTCTTC CSARGDNGQFF TRBJ2-1 . TRBV29-1 .
TGTGCCAGCAGTGAATTTCTCCTAAACACCGGGGAGCTGTTTTTT CASSEFLLNTGELFF TRBJ2-2 . TRBV6-1 few